This record looks at one TCR beta chain sequence and its context. Its target is unknown. The germline V gene has CDR1 MNHEY and CDR2 SMNVEV (reference sequence). Deletions cut 3 bases from V and 4 bases from J, with 10 bases between. This CDR3 spans 14 amino acids. The sample comes from a study of graft-versus-host responses after intestinal transplantation. Looking at the study overall: Recipients were all induced with anti-thymocyte globulin, then given tacrolimus and steroids for around three years. Study-level findings and limits: Some patients had graft-donor T cell macrochimerism. In their allografts, the ratios of graft-versus-host to host-versus-graft T cell clones were high. Recipient bone marrow held GvH clones, some seen earlier in ileum or blood.

Data came from immunoSEQ multiplex PCR; TCRdb stores just in-frame clones and leaves some out. The sample comprises more than 95,000 clones, over 85% of which are singletons, and 0.95% to 1.5% rests with the top ten. Sequencing was performed on unstimulated CD8+ T cells sorted from spleen or lymph node cells, taken before intestinal transplant. This TCR derives from a human donor who received an intestinal transplant. The chain carries TRBV27 and TRBJ2-1; no firm D call. The chain's CDR3 is CASSLSTGYNEQFF. DNA of the CDR3: TGTGCCAGCAGTTTGTCCACTGGGTACAATGAGCAGTTCTTC.